This T cell receptor (beta chain) originates from a study of blood T cell repertoires in COVID-19. Study-level information: Sites across the United States, Italy and Spain contributed samples from acute and convalescent COVID-19.

Germline V gene sequence: CDR1 GTSNPN, CDR2 SVGIG (reference sequence). Trimming took off 2 bases at V and 2 bases at J, with 14 bases between the two ends. CDR3 length: 15 amino acids. Using immunoSEQ multiplex PCR, the repertoire was profiled, and TCRdb retains in-frame clones only, with some absent. The sample carries over 100,000 clones, about 89% recorded once. The sequencing input was peripheral blood. V and J are TRBV30 and TRBJ2-3; tentative D call: TRBD1 (5 bases). The clonotype originates from a man between 60 and 75 years old with COVID-19, enrolled during active disease. CDR3 sequence (DNA): TGTGCCTGGAGTACAATGAGGACACTCACAGATACGCAGTATTTT. This translates into CAWSTMRTLTDTQYF.